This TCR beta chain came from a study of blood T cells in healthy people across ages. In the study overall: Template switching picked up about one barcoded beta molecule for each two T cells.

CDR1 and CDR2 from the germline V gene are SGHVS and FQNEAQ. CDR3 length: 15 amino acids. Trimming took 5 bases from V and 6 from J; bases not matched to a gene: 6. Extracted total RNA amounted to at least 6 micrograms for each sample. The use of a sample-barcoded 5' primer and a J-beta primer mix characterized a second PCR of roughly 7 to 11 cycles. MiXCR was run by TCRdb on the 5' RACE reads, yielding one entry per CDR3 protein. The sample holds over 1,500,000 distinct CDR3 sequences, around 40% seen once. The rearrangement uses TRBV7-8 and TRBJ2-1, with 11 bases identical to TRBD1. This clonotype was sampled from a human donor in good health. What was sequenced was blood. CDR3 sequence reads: CASSPGTGGANEQFF. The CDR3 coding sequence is TGTGCCAGCAGCCCCGGGACAGGGGGTGCCAATGAGCAGTTCTTC.